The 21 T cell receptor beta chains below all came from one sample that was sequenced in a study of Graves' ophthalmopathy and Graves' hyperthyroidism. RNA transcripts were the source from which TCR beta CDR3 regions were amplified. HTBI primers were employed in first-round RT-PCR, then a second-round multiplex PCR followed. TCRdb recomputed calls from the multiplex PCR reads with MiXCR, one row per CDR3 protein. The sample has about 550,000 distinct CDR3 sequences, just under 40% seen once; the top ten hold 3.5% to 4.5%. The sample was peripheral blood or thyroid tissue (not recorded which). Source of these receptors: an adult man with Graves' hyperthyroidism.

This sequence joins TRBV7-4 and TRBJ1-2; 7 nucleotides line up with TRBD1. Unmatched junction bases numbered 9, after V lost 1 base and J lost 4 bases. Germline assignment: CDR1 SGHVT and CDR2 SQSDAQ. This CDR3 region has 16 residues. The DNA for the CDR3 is TGTGCCAGCAGCTTAGTAGGAAGGACAGGACCCTATGGCTACACCTTC. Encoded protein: CASSLVGRTGPYGYTF.

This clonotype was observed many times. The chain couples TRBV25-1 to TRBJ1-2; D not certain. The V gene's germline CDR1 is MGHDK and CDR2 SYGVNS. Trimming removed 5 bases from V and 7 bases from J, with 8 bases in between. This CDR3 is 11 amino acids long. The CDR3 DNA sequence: TGTGCCAGCAGTCCGGGAGTTGGCTACACCTTC. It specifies CASSPGVGYTF.

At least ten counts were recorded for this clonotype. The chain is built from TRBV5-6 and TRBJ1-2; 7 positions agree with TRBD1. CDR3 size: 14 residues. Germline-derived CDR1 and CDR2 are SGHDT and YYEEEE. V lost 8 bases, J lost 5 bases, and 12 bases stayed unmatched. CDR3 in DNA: TGTGCCAGTAACGCCGGGACAGAGGCTTATGGCTACACCTTC. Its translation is CASNAGTEAYGYTF.

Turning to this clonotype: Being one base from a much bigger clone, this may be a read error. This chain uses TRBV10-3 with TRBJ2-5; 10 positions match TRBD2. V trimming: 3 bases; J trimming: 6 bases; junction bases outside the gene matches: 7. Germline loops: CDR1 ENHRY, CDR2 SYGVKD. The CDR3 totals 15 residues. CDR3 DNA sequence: TGTGCCATCAGTGACGGGCTAGCGGGAGTCAAGACCCAGTACTTC. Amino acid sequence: CAISDGLAGVKTQYF.

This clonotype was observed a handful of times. The CDR3 loop is CASSWTGDLQPQHF. CDR3 nucleotide sequence: TGTGCCAGCAGTTGGACAGGGGATTTGCAGCCCCAGCATTTT. The chain joins TRBV27 to TRBJ1-5; 9 bases map to TRBD1. This CDR3 region has 14 residues. CDR1 is MNHEY and CDR2 is SMNVEV in the germline V gene (reference sequence). The trim removed 4 bases at V and 7 bases at J, leaving 5 bases unmatched.

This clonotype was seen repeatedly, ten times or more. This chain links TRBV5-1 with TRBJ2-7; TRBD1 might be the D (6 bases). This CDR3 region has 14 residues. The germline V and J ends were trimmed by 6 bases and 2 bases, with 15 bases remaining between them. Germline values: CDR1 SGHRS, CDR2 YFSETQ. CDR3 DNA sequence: TGCGCCAGCACTCTTAACAGGGACACCTACGAGCAGTACTTC. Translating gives CASTLNRDTYEQYF.

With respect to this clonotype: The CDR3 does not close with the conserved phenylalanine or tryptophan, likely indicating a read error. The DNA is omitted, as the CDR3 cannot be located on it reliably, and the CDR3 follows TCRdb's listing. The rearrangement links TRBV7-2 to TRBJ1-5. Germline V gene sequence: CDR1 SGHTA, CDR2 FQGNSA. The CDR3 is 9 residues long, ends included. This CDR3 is CASSLAPAS.

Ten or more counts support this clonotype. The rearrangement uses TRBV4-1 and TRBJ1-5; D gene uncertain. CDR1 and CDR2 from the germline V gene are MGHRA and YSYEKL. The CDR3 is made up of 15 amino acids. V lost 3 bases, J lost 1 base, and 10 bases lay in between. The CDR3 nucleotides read TGCGCCAGCAGCCACGTCTCGGCGAGCAATCAGCCCCAGCATTTT. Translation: CASSHVSASNQPQHF.

The chain's CDR3 is CASSPLSQGLNTEAFF. Here the CDR3 DNA reads TGTGCCAGCTCACCACTATCACAGGGATTGAACACTGAAGCTTTCTTT. V gene TRBV7-9 combines with J gene TRBJ1-1, with a tentative D call TRBD1 (6 bases). Germline V gene sequence: CDR1 SEHNR, CDR2 FQNEAQ (reference sequence). The V end was cut by 8 bases, the J end by 0 bases, with 19 bases between. The CDR3 has 16 amino acids.

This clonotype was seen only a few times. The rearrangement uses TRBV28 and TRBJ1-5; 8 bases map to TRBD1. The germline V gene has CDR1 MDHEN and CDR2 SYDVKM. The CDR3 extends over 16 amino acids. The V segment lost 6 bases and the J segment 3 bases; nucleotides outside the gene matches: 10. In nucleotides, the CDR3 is TGTGCCAGCAGGCCGACTGACAGGGGCCCCAATCAGCCCCAGCATTTT. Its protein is CASRPTDRGPNQPQHF. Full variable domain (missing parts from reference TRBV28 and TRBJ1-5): DVKVTQSSRYLVKRTGEKVFLECVQDMDHENMFWYRQDPGLGLRLIYFSYDVKMKEKGDIPEGYSVSREKKERFSLILESASTNQTSMYLCASRPTDRGPNQPQHFGDGTRLSIL.

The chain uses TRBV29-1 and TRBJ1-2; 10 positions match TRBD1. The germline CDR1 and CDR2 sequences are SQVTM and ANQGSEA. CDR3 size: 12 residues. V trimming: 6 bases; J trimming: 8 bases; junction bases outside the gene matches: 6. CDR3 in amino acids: CSVDRGREGYTF. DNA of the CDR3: TGCAGCGTAGACAGGGGGCGGGAAGGCTACACCTTC.

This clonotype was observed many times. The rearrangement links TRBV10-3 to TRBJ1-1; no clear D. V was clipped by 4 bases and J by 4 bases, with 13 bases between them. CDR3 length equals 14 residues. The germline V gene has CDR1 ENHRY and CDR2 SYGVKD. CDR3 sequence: CAISVRVSGTEAFF. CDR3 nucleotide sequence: TGTGCCATCAGTGTGCGGGTGTCGGGCACTGAAGCTTTCTTT.

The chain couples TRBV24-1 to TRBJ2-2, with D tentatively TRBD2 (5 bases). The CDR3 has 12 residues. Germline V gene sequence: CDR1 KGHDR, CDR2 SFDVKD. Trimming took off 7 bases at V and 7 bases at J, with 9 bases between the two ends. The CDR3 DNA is TGTGCCACCAGCGGGGTAAGCGGGGAGCTGTTTTTT. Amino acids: CATSGVSGELFF.

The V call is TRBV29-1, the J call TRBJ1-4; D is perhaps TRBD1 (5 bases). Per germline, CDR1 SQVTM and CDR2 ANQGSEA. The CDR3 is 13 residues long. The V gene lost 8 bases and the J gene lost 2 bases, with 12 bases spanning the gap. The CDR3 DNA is TGCAGCTTATGGGGCTCTACTAATGAAAAACTGTTTTTT. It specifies CSLWGSTNEKLFF.

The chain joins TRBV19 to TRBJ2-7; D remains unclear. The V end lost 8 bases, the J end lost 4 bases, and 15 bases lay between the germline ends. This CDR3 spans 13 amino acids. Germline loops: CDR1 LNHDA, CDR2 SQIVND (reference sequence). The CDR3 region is CASLAGRSYEQYF. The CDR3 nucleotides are TGTGCCAGTTTAGCCGGCAGGTCATACGAGCAGTACTTC.

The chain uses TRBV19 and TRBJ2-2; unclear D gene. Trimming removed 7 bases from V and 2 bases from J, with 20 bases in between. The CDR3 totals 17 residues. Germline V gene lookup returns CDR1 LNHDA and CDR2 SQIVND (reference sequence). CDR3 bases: TGTGCCAGTATATTGTGGGCTCCCGCTGGAAACACCGGGGAGCTGTTTTTT. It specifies CASILWAPAGNTGELFF.

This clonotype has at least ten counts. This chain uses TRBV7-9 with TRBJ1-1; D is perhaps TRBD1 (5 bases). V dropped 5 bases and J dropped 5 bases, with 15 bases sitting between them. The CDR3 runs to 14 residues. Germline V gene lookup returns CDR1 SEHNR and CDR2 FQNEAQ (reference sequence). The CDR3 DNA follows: TGTGCCAGCAGCCTATCCGGGACGGATACTGAAGCTTTCTTT. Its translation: CASSLSGTDTEAFF.

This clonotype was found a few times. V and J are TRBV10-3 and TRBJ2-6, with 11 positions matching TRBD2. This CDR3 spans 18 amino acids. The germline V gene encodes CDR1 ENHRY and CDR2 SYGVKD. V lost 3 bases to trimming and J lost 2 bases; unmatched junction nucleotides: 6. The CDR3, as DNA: TGTGCCATCAGTGACTCTAGCGGGGGGATCCCTGGGGCCAACGTCCTGACTTTC. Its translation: CAISDSSGGIPGANVLTF.

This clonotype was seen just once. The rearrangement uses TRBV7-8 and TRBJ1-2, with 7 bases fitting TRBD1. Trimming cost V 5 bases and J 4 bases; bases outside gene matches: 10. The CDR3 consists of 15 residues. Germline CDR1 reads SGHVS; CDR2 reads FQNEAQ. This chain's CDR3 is CASSPYSGQSYGYTF. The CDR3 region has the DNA TGTGCCAGCAGCCCTTACTCGGGACAGAGCTATGGCTACACCTTC.

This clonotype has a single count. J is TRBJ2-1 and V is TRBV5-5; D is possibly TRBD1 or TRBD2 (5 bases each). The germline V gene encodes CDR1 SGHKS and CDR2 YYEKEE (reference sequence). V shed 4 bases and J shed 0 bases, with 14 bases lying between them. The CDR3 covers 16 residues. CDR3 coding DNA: TGTGCCAGCAGCGTGCGAGCGGACAACTCCTACAATGAGCAGTTCTTC. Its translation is CASSVRADNSYNEQFF.

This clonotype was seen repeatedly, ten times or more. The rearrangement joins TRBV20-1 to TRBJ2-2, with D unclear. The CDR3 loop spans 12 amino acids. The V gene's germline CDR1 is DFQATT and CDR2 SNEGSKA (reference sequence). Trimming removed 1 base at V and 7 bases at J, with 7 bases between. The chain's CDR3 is CSARVPNGELFF. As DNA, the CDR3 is TGCAGTGCTAGAGTCCCGAACGGGGAGCTGTTTTTT.